Listed below are T cell receptor beta chains from one sample, sequenced in a study of lymphopenia after photon versus proton radiotherapy. Profiled with immunoSEQ multiplex PCR; TCRdb holds only in-frame clones, not every one. Among around 150,000 clones listed, less than 90% were seen once. This material consisted of peripheral blood, taken from a patient treated with photon-based radiotherapy. These receptors all come from a man aged 45-60 years with gastric cancer. CDR3s include the opening cysteine and the closing phenylalanine or tryptophan. The order of the fields is J gene, clone size, D gene, V gene, CDR3 protein, CDR3 DNA. A D gene is named only where the DNA matches it firmly. Not all rows give a size; the values are once, few, many and, for expanded clones, a class.

TRBJ2-2 NA NA TRBV14 CASSQSLGLTGELFF TGTGCCAGCAGCCAATCCTTAGGGCTCACCGGGGAGCTGTTTTTT
TRBJ2-3 NA TRBD2 TRBV5-1 CASSLETSGTSDTQYF TGCGCCAGCAGCTTGGAGACTAGCGGGACCTCAGATACGCAGTATTTT
TRBJ2-7 NA NA TRBV7-2 CASSLLADTYEQYF TGTGCCAGCAGCCTTTTAGCGGACACCTACGAGCAGTACTTC
TRBJ2-2 NA NA TRBV5-1 CASSLTAINTGELFF TGCGCCAGCAGCTTAACAGCTATAAACACCGGGGAGCTGTTTTTT
TRBJ2-7 once TRBD1 TRBV5-1 CASSATGGYEQYF TGCGCCAGCAGCGCGACAGGGGGCTACGAGCAGTACTTC
TRBJ1-2 NA TRBD1 TRBV29-1 CSVEDRGVYGYTF TGCAGCGTGGAAGACAGGGGGGTTTATGGCTACACCTTC
TRBJ1-1 NA NA TRBV5-1 CASSLAAAGMNTEAFF TGCGCCAGCAGCTTGGCAGCGGCCGGGATGAACACTGAAGCTTTCTTT
TRBJ1-5 NA TRBD1 TRBV19 CASDRGSSNQPQHF TGTGCCAGTGACAGGGGTTCTAGCAATCAGCCCCAGCATTTT
TRBJ2-3 NA TRBD2 TRBV18 CASSPDSGSHKDTQYF TGTGCCAGCTCCCCAGATAGCGGGAGCCATAAAGATACGCAGTATTTT
TRBJ1-2 NA NA TRBV5-6 CASSLAMVDNYGYTF TGTGCCAGCAGCTTGGCCATGGTAGATAACTATGGCTACACCTTC
TRBJ2-3 NA NA TRBV7-8 CASSLSGDTQYF TGTGCCAGCAGCTTATCGGGGGATACGCAGTATTTT
TRBJ2-2 NA NA TRBV4-1 CASSSGTMNTGELFF TGCGCCAGCAGCTCCGGGACAATGAACACCGGGGAGCTGTTTTTT
TRBJ2-7 NA TRBD2 TRBV5-5 CASGPGLVVREQYF TGTGCCAGCGGTCCGGGACTAGTAGTTCGCGAGCAGTACTTC
TRBJ1-2 once NA TRBV29-1 CSVGDTGYGYTF TGCAGCGTTGGGGACACCGGCTATGGCTACACCTTC
TRBJ1-1 NA NA TRBV14 CASSQRGQAGPNTEAFF TGTGCCAGCAGCCAAAGGGGCCAGGCAGGGCCGAACACTGAAGCTTTCTTT
TRBJ2-7 NA NA TRBV20-1 CSAFTGYEQYF TGCAGTGCTTTCACAGGGTACGAGCAGTACTTC
TRBJ2-5 NA TRBD2 TRBV5-4 CASSPSGPGETQYF TGTGCCAGCAGCCCTAGCGGCCCCGGGGAGACCCAGTACTTC
TRBJ2-2 NA TRBD2 TRBV4-2 CASSPGIGTSGSWDTGELFF TGTGCCAGCAGCCCAGGTATCGGGACTAGCGGGAGTTGGGACACCGGGGAGCTGTTTTTT
TRBJ2-7 NA TRBD1 TRBV10-1 CASSRDRGYEQYF TGCGCCAGCAGCCGGGACAGGGGCTACGAGCAGTACTTC
TRBJ1-1 NA NA TRBV9 CASSAGVFAEAFF TGTGCCAGCAGCGCAGGGGTTTTCGCTGAAGCTTTCTTT
TRBJ2-7 NA NA TRBV18 CASSPVGTKYEQYF TGTGCCAGCTCACCGGTTGGGACAAAATACGAGCAGTACTTC
TRBJ2-5 NA NA TRBV12-5 CASGLDLRAQETQYF TGTGCTAGTGGTTTGGACCTGAGGGCACAAGAGACCCAGTACTTC
TRBJ1-5 once NA TRBV6-1 CASSEKGFGDQPQHF TGTGCCAGCAGTGAAAAGGGCTTTGGCGATCAGCCCCAGCATTTT
TRBJ1-1 NA NA TRBV30 CAWSPVQTEAFF TGTGCCTGGAGCCCCGTGCAAACTGAAGCTTTCTTT
TRBJ2-7 NA TRBD2 TRBV7-6 CASSLAGGPVEEQYF TGTGCCAGCAGTCTAGCGGGAGGGCCCGTAGAAGAGCAGTACTTC
TRBJ2-7 NA TRBD1 TRBV27 CASSRDRSYEQYF TGTGCCAGCAGTAGGGACAGAAGCTACGAGCAGTACTTC
TRBJ1-2 NA NA TRBV11-2 CASSLDVGGTGYTF TGTGCCAGCAGCTTAGATGTGGGGGGGACTGGCTACACCTTC
TRBJ1-1 NA NA TRBV7-8 CASSYDGNTEAFF TGTGCCAGCAGCTACGACGGGAACACTGAAGCTTTCTTT
TRBJ2-7 NA NA TRBV5-1 CASSLPSYEQYF TGCGCCAGCAGCTTGCCCTCCTACGAGCAGTACTTC
TRBJ1-3 few NA TRBV18 CASSTTKGNTIYF TGTGCCAGCTCAACGACAAAGGGAAACACCATATATTTT
TRBJ2-5 NA NA TRBV30 CAWSPVAGTQYF TGTGCCTGGAGCCCCGTTGCCGGGACCCAGTACTTC
TRBJ2-1 few TRBD1 TRBV7-9 CASSQPGGHNEQFF TGTGCCAGCAGCCAACCAGGGGGACATAATGAGCAGTTCTTC
TRBJ2-7 NA TRBD2 TRBV2 CASRLAGTYEQYF TGTGCCAGCAGGCTAGCGGGTACCTACGAGCAGTACTTC
TRBJ1-5 NA TRBD1 TRBV28 CASIKGANQPQHF TGTGCCAGCATCAAGGGGGCCAATCAGCCCCAGCATTTT
TRBJ1-4 once TRBD1 TRBV19 CASKKGDSRGEKLFF TGTGCCAGCAAAAAAGGGGACAGCCGAGGGGAAAAACTGTTTTTT
TRBJ2-5 once NA TRBV19 CASSIVGPGEQTQYF TGTGCCAGTAGTATAGTAGGCCCAGGGGAACAGACCCAGTACTTC
TRBJ2-7 NA NA TRBV4-1 CASSQEWGYEQYF TGCGCCAGCAGCCAAGAGTGGGGCTACGAGCAGTACTTC
TRBJ1-4 NA TRBD1 TRBV7-2 CASSSQGADEKLFF TGTGCCAGCAGCTCCCAGGGGGCAGATGAAAAACTGTTTTTT
TRBJ2-6 NA NA TRBV5-6 CASSWGLSSGANVLTF TGTGCCAGCAGCTGGGGTCTCAGCTCTGGGGCCAACGTCCTGACTTTC
TRBJ2-5 NA TRBD2 TRBV6-6 CASSQTGTSGTRTQYF TGTGCCAGCAGTCAAACCGGGACTAGCGGCACCAGGACCCAGTACTTC
TRBJ2-7 once NA TRBV19 CASSETGTRTIYEQYF TGTGCCAGTAGTGAGACCGGGACACGAACCATCTACGAGCAGTACTTC
TRBJ2-1 NA TRBD2 TRBV10-1 CASSEEAAGGYNEQFF TGCGCCAGCAGTGAAGAGGCAGCGGGAGGCTACAATGAGCAGTTCTTC
TRBJ2-3 NA NA TRBV2 CASSGQPTDTQYF TGTGCCAGCAGTGGGCAACCCACAGATACGCAGTATTTT
TRBJ1-1 NA NA TRBV30 CAWKWHLNTEAFF TGTGCCTGGAAGTGGCACCTGAACACTGAAGCTTTCTTT
TRBJ1-2 NA NA TRBV10-3 CAISEGHNYGYTF TGTGCCATCAGTGAGGGTCATAACTATGGCTACACCTTC
TRBJ2-5 few NA TRBV29-1 CSVARTKGETQYF TGCAGCGTTGCGAGGACGAAAGGGGAGACCCAGTACTTC
TRBJ2-7 once NA TRBV27 CASTLSYAGKIYEQYF TGTGCCAGCACCCTGAGTTATGCGGGAAAAATCTACGAGCAGTACTTC
TRBJ2-3 NA TRBD2 TRBV19 CASSPGTARGLAGGPSTDTQYF TGTGCCAGTAGTCCCGGGACAGCCAGGGGACTAGCGGGAGGGCCGAGCACAGATACGCAGTATTTT
TRBJ1-4 NA NA TRBV2 CASSEEEIRFEKLFF TGTGCCAGCAGTGAAGAAGAAATTAGGTTCGAAAAACTGTTTTTT
TRBJ1-5 few TRBD1 TRBV6-5 CASRGTGDKQPQHF TGTGCCAGCAGAGGGACAGGGGATAAACAGCCCCAGCATTTT
TRBJ2-6 NA NA TRBV7-6 CASSSSSSGANVLTF TGTGCCAGCAGCTCAAGTAGCAGTGGGGCCAACGTCCTGACTTTC
TRBJ2-1 NA TRBD2 TRBV11-2 CASSASLAGGYNEQFF TGTGCCAGCAGCGCCTCACTAGCGGGAGGGTACAATGAGCAGTTCTTC
TRBJ1-1 NA NA TRBV2 CASSGPGWNTEAFF TGTGCCAGCAGTGGCCCAGGCTGGAACACTGAAGCTTTCTTT
TRBJ1-5 NA NA TRBV30 CAWSGEGSQPQHF TGTGCCTGGAGCGGGGAAGGGAGTCAGCCCCAGCATTTT
TRBJ2-7 NA TRBD1 TRBV6-4 CASRDRERRSYEQYF TGTGCCAGCAGAGACAGGGAAAGGCGCTCCTACGAGCAGTACTTC
TRBJ2-4 NA TRBD1 TRBV5-4 CASSLDRADIQYF TGTGCCAGCAGCCTCGACAGGGCAGACATTCAGTACTTC
TRBJ2-7 NA NA TRBV7-6 CASSLATMDTQQYF TGTGCCAGCAGCTTAGCTACGATGGACACCCAGCAGTACTTC
TRBJ1-2 once NA TRBV6-1 CASSLTPDGLSGYTF TGTGCCAGCAGCCTCACCCCGGACGGACTTAGCGGCTACACCTTC
TRBJ2-1 NA NA TRBV9 CASSVDKTRSNWGNEQFF TGTGCCAGCAGCGTAGATAAGACTAGATCGAATTGGGGGAATGAGCAGTTCTTC